This T cell receptor beta chain is drawn from a study of T cells after yellow fever vaccination. TCRdb recomputed calls from the 5' RACE reads with MiXCR, one row per CDR3 protein. In the table there are approximately 610,000 distinct CDR3 sequences, about a sixth of which are singletons. This receptor was obtained from a man between 18 and 29 years old who received the YFV17D yellow fever vaccine. Sequenced here: PBMCs, sampled 4 to 5 days after the first yellow fever vaccination.

The CDR3, as DNA: TGTGCCAGCAGTACACAACAGGGGAACACTGAAGCTTTCTTT. Its protein product is CASSTQQGNTEAFF. This chain uses TRBV2 with TRBJ1-1, with D possibly matching TRBD1 (6 bases). There are 14 residues in the CDR3. Germline V CDR1 and CDR2: SNHLY, FYNNEI. Trimming removed 5 bases from V and 1 base from J, with 11 bases in between.